This T cell receptor beta chain is drawn from a study of cytomegalovirus exposure and HLA in healthy donors. The wider study: Prior work identified under 130 million unique TCR beta sequences in 190 million or so T cells. Study-wide findings and caveats: Most TCR sequences were seen very rarely across donors, but some public TCRs occurred in many. Available immune exposure information covered CMV serostatus only.

On this clone: Antigen unknown.

The CDR3 is 15 amino acids. The V segment lost 4 bases and the J segment 10 bases; nucleotides outside the gene matches: 15. From germline, CDR1 is ENHRY and CDR2 SYGVKD. PCR was performed using 60 Vbeta and 13 Jbeta primers. Generated by immunoSEQ multiplex PCR, the TCRdb table keeps only in-frame clones and is missing some. The table records fewer than 300,000 clones, more than 80% of them present only once. Material for sequencing was PBMCs. The genes are TRBV10-3 and TRBJ1-1, with TRBD1 matching 7 bases. This receptor was obtained from a man in his forties or fifties in good health and CMV-seropositive. The CDR3 DNA follows: TGTGCCATCAGTGGGGGACAGAGCAAAGAACGGTTAGCTTTCTTT. It yields the protein CAISGGQSKERLAFF.